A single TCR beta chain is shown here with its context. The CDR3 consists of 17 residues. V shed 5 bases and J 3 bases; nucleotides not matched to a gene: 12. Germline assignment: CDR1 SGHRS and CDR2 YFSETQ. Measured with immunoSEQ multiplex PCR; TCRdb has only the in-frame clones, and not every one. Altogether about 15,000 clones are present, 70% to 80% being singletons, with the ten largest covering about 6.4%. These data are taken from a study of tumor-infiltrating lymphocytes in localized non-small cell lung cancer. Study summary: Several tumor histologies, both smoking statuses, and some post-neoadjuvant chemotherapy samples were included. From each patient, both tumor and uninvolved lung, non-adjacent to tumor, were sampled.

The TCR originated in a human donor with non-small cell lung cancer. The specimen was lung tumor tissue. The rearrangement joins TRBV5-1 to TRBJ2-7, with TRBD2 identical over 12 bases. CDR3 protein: CASSRTSGMSVHYEQYF. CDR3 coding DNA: TGCGCCAGCAGTCGGACTAGCGGGATGAGTGTTCACTACGAGCAGTACTTC.